This T cell receptor beta chain was retrieved from a study of long-term antiretroviral therapy in people with HIV. Per the germline V gene, CDR1 is SGDLS and CDR2 is YYNGEE. Trimming at V came to 4 bases and at J to 3 bases, leaving 6 bases not matched to a gene. There are 14 residues in the CDR3. Investigators performed immunoSEQ version v3.0 at survey level. Repertoires were generated with immunoSEQ multiplex PCR, while TCRdb's copy carries only in-frame clones and drops some. The table includes some 30,000 clones, around 97% detected once. This clone was observed once. Specimen: unsorted PBMCs, collected 7.6 years after starting antiretroviral therapy. The chain joins TRBV9 to TRBJ2-5, with TRBD1 matching 7 bases. This receptor was taken from a man aged 25-40 years with HIV. CDR3 coding DNA: TGTGCCAGCAGCTTCCGACAGGGTGAAGAGACCCAGTACTTC. Its translation: CASSFRQGEETQYF.